This paragraph reports one TCR beta chain. Its antigen is not known. Since a much larger clone is just one base distant, this may be a read error. The data were taken from a study of metastatic and nonmetastatic thyroid tumors. General study results and limits: In both blood and tumor samples, TCR beta diversity was reported significantly higher for malignant than benign nodules.

Patients had received no treatment of any kind before thyroid surgery. TCRdb re-clonotyped the PCR reads via MiXCR. In the table there are over 65,000 clones, about 12% of which are singletons. Germline CDR1 reads SSHAT; CDR2 reads FNYEAQ (reference sequence). CDR3 size: 15 residues. The specimen sequenced was tumor tissue. The chain joins TRBV7-7 to TRBJ2-1; either TRBD1 or TRBD2 may supply D (5 bases each). The TCR sequence derives from a female donor with papillary thyroid cancer or a benign thyroid nodule (not recorded which). Some clones in this sample may be carry-over from other donors' samples. CDR3 in amino acids: CASSLGVSSYNEKFF. The CDR3 bases are TGTGCTAGCAGCTTGGGGGTAAGCTCCTACAATGAGAAGTTCTTC. Looking up the rest from reference TRBV7-7 and TRBJ2-1 gives the full variable domain: GAGVSQSPRYKVTKRGQDVTLRCDPISSHATLYWYQQALGQGPEFLTYFNYEAQPDKSGLPSDRFSAERPEGSISTLTIQRTEQRDSAMYRCASSLGVSSYNEKFFGPGTRLTVL.